This T cell receptor beta chain was retrieved from a study of blood T cell repertoires in COVID-19. On this clone itself: This sample includes further DNA sequences coding for the same CDR3.

Authors' methods: Reference gene primers were amplified, and this amplification served to estimate nucleated cell counts. The method was immunoSEQ multiplex PCR; TCRdb's version includes in-frame clones alone and lacks a portion of them. Clone size and the V and J calls come from that table; the DNA yielded D and trimming. The sample carries about 100,000 clones, roughly 79% recorded once. The germline CDR1 and CDR2 sequences are LNHDA and SQIVND (reference sequence). The CDR3 sequence is 13 residues long. The V end was cut by 4 bases, the J end by 5 bases, with 11 bases between. The sequenced sample was peripheral blood. This chain links TRBV19 with TRBJ1-2; D remains unclear. The source is an elderly man with COVID-19, enrolled during active disease. CDR3 sequence reads: CASSSRQGYGYTF. CDR3 in DNA: TGTGCCAGTAGTAGCAGACAAGGATATGGCTACACCTTC.